A single sample gave rise to the 12 T cell receptor beta chains below, sequenced in a study of T cells after yellow fever vaccination. TCRdb re-called the 5' RACE reads through MiXCR, storing one row per CDR3 protein. Of under 55,000 distinct CDR3 sequences in the sample, 6% to 8.5% were seen once. The specimen was CD8+ T cells not binding an NS4B(214-222) dextramer, sorted from PBMCs, collected about 49 days after the first yellow fever vaccination. The origin of the receptors is a young man who received the YFV17D yellow fever vaccine.

This clonotype was recorded at least ten times. The chain employs TRBV7-8 and TRBJ2-5; TRBD1 is a possible D gene (6 bases). The CDR3 contains 14 residues. Germline values: CDR1 SGHVS, CDR2 FQNEAQ. Trimming pared 3 bases from V and 5 bases from J, leaving 13 bases between. The CDR3 protein is CASSFAGVRETQYF. CDR3 nucleotides: TGTGCCAGCAGCTTTGCAGGGGTACGGGAGACCCAGTACTTC.

This clonotype was counted between two and nine times. The chain uses TRBV6-1 and TRBJ2-7; 10 nucleotides line up with TRBD1. V gave up 5 bases and J gave up 3 bases; unmatched junction bases: 10. The CDR3 is 16 residues long. CDR1 and CDR2 from the germline V gene are MNHNS and SASEGT. CDR3 in DNA: TGTGCCAGCAGTCCCTGGGGGACAGGGGATTTCTACGAGCAGTACTTC. Translated: CASSPWGTGDFYEQYF.

This clonotype was seen a single time. The chain recombines TRBV7-8 with TRBJ1-5; 8 bases match TRBD1. V shed 5 bases, J shed 5 bases, and the junction held 8 bases outside the gene matches. Germline CDR1 and CDR2: SGHVS and FQNEAQ. The CDR3 spans 15 residues. The CDR3 DNA reads as TGTGCCAGCAGCCCAGACAGGGGCCCTGATCAGCCCCAGCATTTT. Its translation is CASSPDRGPDQPQHF.

This clonotype was observed many times. The rearrangement joins TRBV20-1 to TRBJ1-5; D is unresolved. CDR1 and CDR2 from the germline V gene are DFQATT and SNEGSKA (reference sequence). This CDR3 region has 12 residues. V was pared by 5 bases and J by 3 bases, with 8 bases between. The CDR3 DNA reads TGCAGTGCTGCAGGTTACAATCAGCCCCAGCATTTT. It specifies CSAAGYNQPQHF.

Notes on this clonotype: Given a much more abundant clone one base away, this may be a read error. This chain joins TRBV7-9 and TRBJ1-1; D is uncertain. The germline V gene has CDR1 SEHNR and CDR2 FQNEAQ (reference sequence). The CDR3 has 14 residues. Trimming cost V 6 bases and J 4 bases, with 15 bases left between them. CDR3 coding DNA: TGTGCCAGCAGTCCTGACTTCTTTGGCACTGAAGCTTTCTTT. Its translation is CASSPDFFGTEAFF.

Worth noting for this clonotype: A much larger clone differs from this one at a single base, so this may be a read error. The genes are TRBV9 and TRBJ2-1, with a possible D match to TRBD1 (5 bases). Trimming shortened V by 0 bases and J by 5 bases, and 24 bases separated the two germline ends. The CDR3 consists of 19 residues. The germline gives CDR1 SGDLS, CDR2 YYNGEE. CDR3 protein: CASSVATWEQAITDNEQFF. The CDR3 DNA reads TGTGCCAGCAGCGTAGCTACCTGGGAACAGGCCATAACTGACAATGAGCAGTTCTTC.

At least ten counts were recorded for this clonotype. This sequence joins TRBV10-3 and TRBJ2-1, with D unresolved. Germline-derived CDR1 and CDR2 are ENHRY and SYGVKD. This CDR3 spans 16 amino acids. Deletions cut 0 bases from V and 0 bases from J, with 9 bases between. CDR3 bases: TGTGCCATCAGTGAGTCTAAGGCTTACTCCTACAATGAGCAGTTCTTC. This translates into CAISESKAYSYNEQFF.

The chain recombines TRBV7-8 with TRBJ1-1; D remains unclear. V shed 5 bases and J shed 1 base, with 11 bases lying between them. The CDR3 sequence is 14 residues long. Germline V CDR1 and CDR2: SGHVS, FQNEAQ. In DNA, the CDR3 is TGTGCCAGCAGCAGCTATGGTAGGAACACTGAAGCTTTCTTT. Residues: CASSSYGRNTEAFF.

CDR3 sequence reads: CASSDRLTSYNEQFF. The CDR3 bases are TGTGCCAGCAGCGACCGACTAACCTCCTACAATGAGCAGTTCTTC. The chain links TRBV7-6 to TRBJ2-1; a weak D match, TRBD2 (5 bases). Trimming took off 5 bases at V and 0 bases at J, with 11 bases between the two ends. CDR3 length: 15 amino acids. Per germline, CDR1 SGHVS and CDR2 FNYEAQ.

This clonotype showed up many times. CDR3 nucleotide sequence: TGTGCCAGCAGCTTCCCCCTTGGTGAAGCTTTCTTT. This encodes CASSFPLGEAFF. The chain uses TRBV5-6 and TRBJ1-1; D remains unclear. The V end lost 2 bases, the J end lost 7 bases, and 9 bases lay between the germline ends. CDR1 is SGHDT and CDR2 is YYEEEE in the germline V gene. The CDR3 consists of 12 residues.

In this sample, this clonotype turned up many times. The rearrangement joins TRBV4-1 to TRBJ2-1; unclear D gene. Germline assignment: CDR1 MGHRA and CDR2 YSYEKL. V lost 4 bases and J lost 7, with 8 bases in between. The CDR3 has 12 residues. This chain's CDR3 is CASSLGWNEQFF. CDR3 bases: TGCGCCAGCAGCCTAGGCTGGAATGAGCAGTTCTTC.

CDR3: CASSFGGRAETQYF. For the CDR3, the DNA is TGTGCCAGCAGCTTCGGGGGCCGGGCAGAGACCCAGTACTTC. This chain connects TRBV7-6 to TRBJ2-5; D is tentatively TRBD1 or TRBD2 (6 bases each). Between the trimmed V and J ends, which lost 3 bases and 4 bases, there was a span of 12 bases. This CDR3 has 14 amino acids. Germline V gene data show CDR1 as SGHVS and CDR2 as FNYEAQ.